One and the same sample provided the 18 T cell receptor beta chains below, sequenced in a study of cytomegalovirus exposure and HLA in healthy donors. The PCR made use of 60 Vbeta and 13 Jbeta primers. Clones were read by immunoSEQ multiplex PCR, and TCRdb kept only the in-frame ones, dropping some. This repertoire shows under 150,000 clones, roughly 70% found once; its top ten account for 1.5% to 2%. What was sequenced was PBMCs. Receptor source: a woman aged 40 to 49 in good health and CMV-seronegative.

This chain uses TRBV6-1 with TRBJ2-3; D is possibly TRBD2 (5 bases). Germline V gene data show CDR1 as MNHNS and CDR2 as SASEGT. The CDR3 extends over 15 amino acids. V gave up 3 bases and J gave up 2 bases, with 12 bases separating them. The DNA of the CDR3 is TGTGCCAGCAGTGACGTGACGGGGTACACAGATACGCAGTATTTT. Translating it yields CASSDVTGYTDTQYF.

Only a few counts were recorded for this clone. The chain has TRBV4-1 and TRBJ2-1; D unresolved. V lost 0 bases and J lost 9, with 12 bases in between. The CDR3 totals 14 residues. CDR1 is MGHRA and CDR2 is YSYEKL in the germline V gene. The CDR3 is CASSQDPYLSEQFF. DNA for the CDR3: TGCGCCAGCAGCCAAGATCCCTACTTGAGTGAGCAGTTCTTC.

The genes are TRBV6-1 and TRBJ2-1; 13 bases align to TRBD2. The CDR3 extends over 17 amino acids. J lost 9 bases, V lost 3 bases, and 11 bases had no gene match. Germline V gives CDR1 MNHNS, CDR2 SASEGT. The CDR3 sequence is CASSDRGTSGAEGEQFF. The CDR3, as DNA: TGTGCCAGCAGTGATAGAGGGACTAGCGGGGCCGAGGGTGAGCAGTTCTTC.

The gene calls are TRBV4-1 and TRBJ2-5; 7 bases match TRBD2. The CDR3 consists of 18 residues. Trimming removed 0 bases from V and 2 bases from J; junction bases left unmatched: 12. Germline V lookup: CDR1 MGHRA, CDR2 YSYEKL. The CDR3 nucleotides are TGCGCCAGCAGCCAAGAGAGGAGACTAGCTGGAAATCAAGAGACCCAGTACTTC. Protein product: CASSQERRLAGNQETQYF.

V and J are TRBV18 and TRBJ1-2; 7 nucleotides line up with TRBD1. The CDR3 is 13 residues long. The germline V gene has CDR1 KGHSH and CDR2 LQKENI. V was clipped by 4 bases and J by 4 bases; unmatched bases: 3. CDR3 loop: CASSRDRVYGYTF. CDR3 coding DNA: TGTGCCAGCTCACGGGACAGAGTCTATGGCTACACCTTC.

The chain links TRBV28 to TRBJ1-6; D gene uncertain. This CDR3 is 14 amino acids long. V was clipped by 3 bases and J by 7 bases, with 10 bases between them. Germline V gene data show CDR1 as MDHEN and CDR2 as SYDVKM. The CDR3, as DNA: TGTGCCAGCAGTTTCCGGAGAAGGAATTCACCCCTCCACTTT. It encodes CASSFRRRNSPLHF.

The chain uses TRBV18 and TRBJ2-1; D possibly corresponds to TRBD2 (6 bases). Trimming pared 6 bases from V and 0 bases from J, leaving 18 bases between. This CDR3 comprises 17 residues. The germline gives CDR1 KGHSH, CDR2 LQKENI. In nucleotides, the CDR3 is TGTGCCAGCTCCCCTGCCGGGACTCCGAGCTCCTACAATGAGCAGTTCTTC. It translates to CASSPAGTPSSYNEQFF.

The chain couples TRBV18 to TRBJ1-6; possible D gene TRBD1, 6 bases. CDR3 length: 20 residues. Germline V gene sequence: CDR1 KGHSH, CDR2 LQKENI. The ends were cut back, 1 base at V and 6 bases at J, with 25 bases in the middle. The CDR3 spells CASSPQRGQGNSPFNSPLHF. In nucleotides, the CDR3 is TGTGCCAGCTCACCACAACGGGGTCAGGGGAACAGTCCCTTTAATTCACCCCTCCACTTT.

The V gene is TRBV7-4, the J gene TRBJ2-7; TRBD1 agrees at 8 bases. Germline trimming cut 5 bases from V and 2 bases from J; bases unmatched to any gene: 8. CDR1 is SGHVT, CDR2 SQSDAQ, per germline. The CDR3 length is 15 residues. CDR3 sequence: CASSPRTGTPYEQYF. DNA for the CDR3: TGTGCCAGCAGCCCGAGGACAGGGACCCCCTACGAGCAGTACTTC.

The chain is built from TRBV5-1 and TRBJ1-4; 8 bases are a match to TRBD1. The trim removed 3 bases at V and 8 bases at J, leaving 9 bases unmatched. Germline V gives CDR1 SGHRS, CDR2 YFSETQ. The CDR3 is 15 residues long. The CDR3 region is CASSYGTTGAEKLFF. The CDR3 DNA reads as TGCGCCAGCAGCTACGGAACGACAGGGGCGGAAAAACTGTTTTTT.

The chain links TRBV11-2 to TRBJ1-2; 8 bases are a match to TRBD1. Trimming at V came to 1 base and at J to 0 bases, leaving 4 bases not matched to a gene. This CDR3 has 16 amino acids. Germline V gene sequence: CDR1 SGHAT, CDR2 FQNNGV. The CDR3: CASSLAGTGSNYGYTF. The CDR3 DNA reads as TGTGCCAGCAGCTTAGCCGGGACAGGATCTAACTATGGCTACACCTTC.

J is TRBJ1-1 and V is TRBV5-1; D is unclear. Looked up from germline, CDR1 is SGHRS and CDR2 is YFSETQ. This CDR3 has 14 amino acids. Trimming cost V 2 bases and J 3 bases, with 11 bases left between them. CDR3 nucleotide sequence: TGCGCCAGCAGCTTAGGACCCGGGGACACTGAAGCTTTCTTT. It yields the protein CASSLGPGDTEAFF.

A few counts support this clone. This chain uses TRBV9 with TRBJ1-1; 9 nucleotides align to TRBD1. V was clipped by 3 bases and J by 5 bases; unmatched bases: 8. Germline V gene data show CDR1 as SGDLS and CDR2 as YYNGEE. This CDR3 is 15 amino acids long. The CDR3 region has the DNA TGTGCCAGCAGCGCTGTACAGGGGGCTCGAACTGAAGCTTTCTTT. Its protein product is CASSAVQGARTEAFF.

The rearrangement links TRBV6-8 to TRBJ2-1, with 7 bases matching TRBD2. The V gene end was trimmed by 5 bases and the J gene end by 4 bases; junction bases not matched to a gene: 11. This CDR3 contains 16 residues. Germline values: CDR1 MNHGY, CDR2 SAAAGT. CDR3 DNA sequence: TGTGCCAGCAGTGCGCCTGGGGAGCGGGGTTACAATGAGCAGTTCTTC. Residues: CASSAPGERGYNEQFF.

The chain recombines TRBV27 with TRBJ2-7, with TRBD2 matching over 8 bases. Germline CDR1 reads MNHEY; CDR2 reads SMNVEV (reference sequence). CDR3 size: 13 residues. V was pared by 2 bases and J by 5 bases, with 2 bases of the junction left unmatched. CDR3 protein: CASSLQRGHEQYF. The CDR3 DNA is TGTGCCAGCAGTTTACAGCGGGGGCACGAGCAGTACTTC.

CDR3 nucleotides: TGTGCCAGCAGTCCAGGGAGGGGGAGACCGTCGACGCAGTATTTT. It is translated as CASSPGRGRPSTQYF. The chain carries TRBV28 and TRBJ2-3, with D possibly matching TRBD2 (7 bases). Trimming left V 5 bases short and J 9 bases short, with 21 bases between. CDR1 MDHEN and CDR2 SYDVKM come from the germline V gene. The CDR3 loop spans 15 amino acids.

This clone was observed once. This chain joins TRBV5-1 and TRBJ1-1, with 7 bases identical to TRBD1. Germline trimming cut 2 bases from V and 1 base from J; bases unmatched to any gene: 2. CDR3 size: 14 residues. From germline, CDR1 is SGHRS and CDR2 YFSETQ. CDR3 nucleotide sequence: TGCGCCAGCAGCTTACAGGGGCAGAACACTGAAGCTTTCTTT. Residues: CASSLQGQNTEAFF.

This clone was detected a few times. This rearrangement joins TRBV19 to TRBJ1-1, with D perhaps TRBD1 (6 bases). The CDR3 covers 14 residues. The germline gives CDR1 LNHDA, CDR2 SQIVND (reference sequence). V dropped 2 bases and J dropped 7 bases, with 14 bases sitting between them. The CDR3 sequence is CASSITDSVLEAFF. CDR3 nucleotide sequence: TGTGCCAGTAGTATAACGGACAGCGTACTTGAAGCTTTCTTT.